The rows below give T cell receptor beta chains drawn from one sample of a study of blood T cells in healthy people across ages. TCRdb fed the 5' RACE reads into MiXCR, producing one record per CDR3 protein. The sample lists some 1.8 million distinct CDR3 sequences; approximately 39% were seen once. Sequencing was performed on blood. These receptor sequences come from a human donor in good health. The CDR3 runs from the conserved cysteine through the conserved F or W. The order of the fields is V gene, CDR3 length, CDR3 protein.

>TRBV4-1|14
CASSQGTGPSEAFF
>TRBV5-1|13
CASSRGTGGGYTF
>TRBV20-1|13
CSARGWGKFEAFF
>TRBV9|15
CASSVSGQGTDTQYF
>TRBV4-1|12
CASSQELGELFF
>TRBV7-2|15
CASSSLVDGLYGYTF
>TRBV5-1|17
CASTLGQGTAGANVLTF
>TRBV20-1|16
CSARDGQGIMDYGYTF
>TRBV7-3|13
CASSRQAIYEQYF
>TRBV7-9|12
CASSLSRTDAFF